This T cell receptor beta chain was sequenced for a study of blood T cell repertoires in COVID-19. The overall study: Sites in the United States, Italy and Spain provided acute and convalescent COVID-19 samples. In each case, the material was cDNA or gDNA derived from T cells, B-cell-depleted T cells, or PBMCs.

V was pared by 5 bases and J by 4 bases, with 21 bases between. This CDR3 is built from 16 residues. CDR1 and CDR2 (germline): SGHAT, FQNNGV. The study recruited people aged 18 to 89 years across about 25 US areas. Researchers sorted participants into cohorts using their self-reported clinical history. The data were produced by immunoSEQ multiplex PCR, yet TCRdb's version contains in-frame clones alone and is incomplete. The sample has about 400,000 clones; around 90% are singletons. Sequenced input: PBMCs or T cells enriched from blood (not recorded which). The TCR sequence derives from a middle-aged woman with acute COVID-19. The rearrangement links TRBV11-2 to TRBJ2-7; perhaps TRBD2 as D (6 bases). This CDR3 reads CASSRAGVAGSYEQYF. In DNA, the CDR3 is TGTGCCAGCAGCCGGGCCGGCGTTGCGGGGTCTTACGAGCAGTACTTC.